This is a list of T cell receptor beta chains from one sample in a study of shared clonotypes between healthy human individuals. Libraries were prepared by immunoSEQ multiplex PCR; TCRdb keeps only in-frame clonotypes and omits some of them. The sample consists of fewer than 1.8 million clones, approximately 98.5% of them appearing once. The specimen sequenced was naive CD4+ T cells sorted from blood. These receptors were obtained from a young man in good health. The CDR3 runs from the conserved cysteine through the conserved F or W. Each record gives: clone size, J gene, D gene, V gene, CDR3 protein, CDR3 DNA. The D gene is left open where the match is weak. Some rows mark clone size as missing; the rest say once, few, many or name a class of expanded clone.

>.|TRBJ2-2|.|TRBV7-6
CASSLGVLATGELFF
TGTGCCAGCAGCTTAGGCGTCTTGGCCACCGGGGAGCTGTTTTTT
>.|TRBJ2-7|.|TRBV5-4
CASSFGVSYEQYF
TGTGCCAGCAGCTTCGGGGTTTCCTACGAGCAGTACTTC
>.|TRBJ2-7|.|TRBV28
CVTGSGHEQYF
TGTGTCACGGGGTCGGGCCACGAGCAGTACTTC
>.|TRBJ1-5|.|TRBV27
CASRGAYNQPQHF
TGTGCCAGCCGGGGGGCGTACAATCAGCCCCAGCATTTT
>.|TRBJ1-5|.|TRBV6-5
CASSPGRINQPQHF
TGTGCCAGCAGCCCGGGACGCATCAATCAGCCCCAGCATTTT
>.|TRBJ2-1|.|TRBV28
CASSPNRLSKQFF
TGTGCCAGCAGTCCCAACCGGCTATCTAAGCAGTTCTTC
>.|TRBJ2-3|.|TRBV27
CASSFQGIGATDTQYF
TGTGCCAGCAGTTTCCAGGGGATTGGGGCCACAGATACGCAGTATTTT
>.|TRBJ2-2|.|TRBV9
CASSVTDLGRNTGELFF
TGTGCCAGCAGCGTAACTGACCTGGGACGGAACACCGGGGAGCTGTTTTTT
>.|TRBJ1-1|.|TRBV11-2
CASSSIPGPSTEAFF
TGTGCCAGCAGCTCGATCCCAGGGCCGAGCACTGAAGCTTTCTTT
>.|TRBJ2-1|TRBD2|TRBV4-1
CASSQTGTSGRRGNEQFF
TGCGCCAGCAGCCAGACCGGGACTAGCGGGAGGAGGGGGAATGAGCAGTTCTTC
>.|TRBJ1-1|.|TRBV4-3
CASSLLTGTEAFF
TGCGCCAGCAGCCTCCTGACCGGAACTGAAGCTTTCTTT
>.|TRBJ2-1|TRBD2|TRBV7-2
CASSSFSGRSNEQFF
TGTGCCAGCAGCTCTTTTTCCGGGAGGAGCAATGAGCAGTTCTTC
>.|TRBJ1-2|.|TRBV7-6
CASSLAAGTNYGYTF
TGTGCCAGCAGCTTAGCGGCAGGGACTAACTATGGCTACACCTTC
>.|TRBJ2-3|.|TRBV9
CASSVAPTDTQYF
TGTGCCAGCAGCGTAGCACCGACAGATACGCAGTATTTT
>.|TRBJ2-2|TRBD1|TRBV9
CASSVARTGGSGELFF
TGTGCCAGCAGCGTAGCCCGGACAGGGGGCTCCGGGGAGCTGTTTTTT
>once|TRBJ1-1|TRBD1|TRBV11-2
CASSLVSDRGGLF
TGTGCCAGCAGCTTAGTTAGTGACAGGGGTGGGCTCTTT
>.|TRBJ2-7|TRBD2|TRBV10-3
CAISELAASYEQYF
TGTGCCATCAGTGAACTAGCGGCCAGCTACGAGCAGTACTTC
>.|TRBJ2-1|TRBD1|TRBV14
CASSHSLGTGGYNEQFF
TGTGCCAGCAGCCACTCCCTGGGGACAGGGGGCTACAATGAGCAGTTCTTC
>.|TRBJ2-3|.|TRBV20-1
CSASVGDTQYF
TGCAGTGCTAGCGTAGGAGATACGCAGTATTTT
>.|TRBJ2-7|.|TRBV15
CATSRDNYEQYF
TGTGCCACCAGCAGAGATAATTACGAGCAGTACTTC
>.|TRBJ2-5|TRBD1|TRBV2
CASIVRQGIETQYF
TGTGCCAGCATAGTTAGACAGGGAATAGAGACCCAGTACTTC
>.|TRBJ2-7|.|TRBV5-5
CASFEGVSYEQYF
TGTGCCAGCTTTGAGGGAGTCTCCTACGAGCAGTACTTC
>.|TRBJ1-2|.|TRBV5-6
CASSLGRVVGYTF
TGTGCCAGCAGCTTGGGTAGGGTGGTTGGCTACACCTTC
>.|TRBJ2-5|TRBD2|TRBV28
CASSSPGLKETQYF
TGTGCCAGCAGTTCACCGGGACTAAAAGAGACCCAGTACTTC
>once|TRBJ2-7|.|TRBV14
CASSQDLGLNYEQYF
TGTGCCAGCAGCCAAGATTTGGGACTGAATTACGAGCAGTACTTC
>.|TRBJ1-5|.|TRBV7-2
CASSLMADQPQHF
TGTGCCAGCAGCTTAATGGCCGATCAGCCCCAGCATTTT
>once|TRBJ2-6|.|TRBV7-6
CASSPVGSSGANVLTF
TGTGCCAGCAGCCCGGTTGGGTCCTCTGGGGCCAACGTCCTGACTTTC